The present entry profiles one T cell receptor beta chain with its context. Germline CDR1 reads LNHDA; CDR2 reads SQIVND (reference sequence). This CDR3 has 14 amino acids. The germline V and J ends were trimmed by 9 bases and 1 base, with 15 bases remaining between them. The sample comes from a study of blood T cell repertoires in COVID-19. Study-wide background: Researchers got acute and convalescent COVID-19 samples from the United States, Italy and Spain.

Sequencing used immunoSEQ multiplex PCR; TCRdb keeps in-frame clones, though not all of them. The table records 110,000 to 150,000 clones, about four fifths of them present only once. This sequence originates from a woman aged 80 or older with acute or convalescent COVID-19. This chain connects TRBV19 to TRBJ1-1; tentatively, D is TRBD1 (5 bases). Source material: peripheral blood. CDR3 region: CASRVLGGNTEAFF. The CDR3 DNA reads as TGTGCCAGCCGAGTGTTGGGGGGGAACACTGAAGCTTTCTTT.